The clone carrying this TCR beta chain appeared many times. To make TCR beta libraries, researchers used iRepertoire HTBI primers and Arm-PCR of CDR3 regions. TCRdb processed the multiplex PCR reads anew with MiXCR; each CDR3 protein has one entry. The sample shows under 700,000 distinct CDR3 sequences, about 16% of them seen only once. The sample is drawn from a study of regulatory T cells in long-lasting Graves disease. As to time point: newly diagnosed GD, antithyroid drugs for less than 3 months. Making the TCR library involved RNA that had been extracted from PBMCs. From germline, CDR1 is SNHLY and CDR2 FYNNEI. V gave up 5 bases and J gave up 0 bases, with 4 bases separating them. This CDR3 contains 13 residues. The data were also submitted as part of a second study, on T cells in Graves' hyperthyroidism and ophthalmopathy. This second study notes: Graves' hyperthyroidism was deemed stable absent ophthalmopathy progression within 18 months.

This chain joins TRBV2 and TRBJ2-2; no firm D call. Specimen: peripheral blood mononuclear cells (PBMCs), collected at new diagnosis, from a patient treated with antithyroid drugs. This TCR was sampled from a woman aged 35-65 years with Graves disease. The CDR3 sequence is CASSWANTGELFF. DNA of the CDR3: TGTGCCAGCAGTTGGGCGAACACCGGGGAGCTGTTTTTT.